Each of the 15 T cell receptor beta chains below was sequenced from the same sample in a study of PD-L1 blockade in urothelial cancer. Libraries were prepared by immunoSEQ multiplex PCR; TCRdb keeps only in-frame clonotypes and omits some of them. The sample consists of roughly 84,000 clones, about 81% of them appearing once. The input for sequencing was PBMCs, taken around atezolizumab (anti-PD-L1) treatment. The receptor source for this set is a man in his 70s with urothelial cancer.

This sequence joins TRBV5-1 and TRBJ1-6, with TRBD1 matching over 7 bases. This CDR3 has 17 amino acids. The ends lost 4 bases at V and 0 bases at J; junction bases unmatched: 7. CDR1 is SGHRS and CDR2 is YFSETQ in the germline V gene. CDR3 region: CASSRDSKSSYNSPLHF. DNA of the CDR3: TGCGCCAGCAGCCGGGACAGCAAGAGCTCCTATAATTCACCCCTCCACTTT.

This chain joins TRBV5-1 and TRBJ2-5; 8 bases line up with TRBD1. The DNA end is more similar to TRBJ2-7, so the J call may be wrong. This CDR3 comprises 15 residues. Germline-derived CDR1 and CDR2 are SGHRS and YFSETQ. CDR3 sequence (DNA): TGCGCCAGCAGCTTGGCGATGACAGGGGTGGTCGAGCAGTACTTC. The encoded protein is CASSLAMTGVVEQYF.

The chain has TRBV5-1 and TRBJ2-3; 7 bases fit TRBD2. Germline V gives CDR1 SGHRS, CDR2 YFSETQ. CDR3 length: 16 residues. Trimming took 1 base from V and 0 from J; bases not matched to a gene: 5. CDR3 in DNA: TGCGCCAGCAGCTTGTATAACGGGGGGAGCACAGATACGCAGTATTTT. Residues: CASSLYNGGSTDTQYF. Together with reference TRBV5-1 and TRBJ2-3, the CDR3 gives the full variable domain: KAGVTQTPRYLIKTRGQQVTLSCSPISGHRSVSWYQQTPGQGLQFLFEYFSETQRNKGNFPGRFSGRQFSNSRSEMNVSTLELGDSALYLCASSLYNGGSTDTQYFGPGTRLTVL.

This clone has a handful of counts. This rearrangement joins TRBV5-3 to TRBJ1-4; no definite D call. TRBV5-3 is marked as an open reading frame, function uncertain. Trimming stripped 4 bases from V and 11 bases from J, with 9 bases between. There are 11 residues in the CDR3. The CDR3 DNA follows: TGTGCCAGAAGCCCAGGTGGGAAACTGTTTTTT. Its translation: CARSPGGKLFF.

The V and J genes are TRBV6-5 and TRBJ2-7, with TRBD2 identical over 9 bases. Germline CDR1 is MNHEY and CDR2 is SVGAGI. V was pared by 2 bases and J by 5 bases, with 4 bases of the junction left unmatched. This CDR3 has 14 residues. The CDR3 spells CASSYGTSRNEQYF. CDR3 bases: TGTGCCAGCAGTTACGGGACTAGCCGGAACGAGCAGTACTTC.

This clone came up a few times. V usage is TRBV5-1 and J usage is TRBJ1-1; 8 bases map to TRBD1. Germline V gene sequence: CDR1 SGHRS, CDR2 YFSETQ. This CDR3 region has 15 residues. The V gene end was trimmed by 3 bases and the J gene end by 1 base; junction bases not matched to a gene: 5. The CDR3 sequence: CASSWTGTGNTEAFF. The CDR3 DNA reads TGCGCCAGCAGCTGGACCGGGACAGGGAACACTGAAGCTTTCTTT.

The gene calls are TRBV5-1 and TRBJ2-2; D is uncertain. Trimming pared 3 bases from V and 0 bases from J, leaving 15 bases between. In germline, CDR1 is SGHRS, CDR2 YFSETQ. The CDR3 runs 17 residues. The CDR3 reads CASSSSLTSANTGELFF. The CDR3 DNA is TGCGCCAGCAGCTCCTCCTTGACATCCGCGAACACCGGGGAGCTGTTTTTT.

The chain couples TRBV11-2 to TRBJ2-2; D not certain. The CDR3 covers 14 residues. The germline V gene encodes CDR1 SGHAT and CDR2 FQNNGV. V was pared by 2 bases and J by 5 bases, with 9 bases between. The DNA of the CDR3 is TGTGCCAGCAGCTTAATGCAGGTTACCGGGGAGCTGTTTTTT. Translating gives CASSLMQVTGELFF.

The chain links TRBV4-1 to TRBJ1-4; 7 positions agree with TRBD1. The V segment lost 4 bases and the J segment 8 bases; nucleotides outside the gene matches: 13. CDR3 length equals 16 residues. Germline CDR1 reads MGHRA; CDR2 reads YSYEKL. CDR3 sequence reads: CASSRDRQVVEEKLFF. The CDR3 nucleotides read TGCGCCAGCAGCCGGGACAGACAAGTAGTTGAAGAAAAACTGTTTTTT.

For the CDR3, the DNA is TGTGCCAGCAGGTACAGGGGTGAAGCTTTCTTT. This codes for CASRYRGEAFF. The chain joins TRBV2 to TRBJ1-1, with TRBD1 matching over 7 bases. The CDR3 length is 11 residues. With 6 bases clipped from V and 7 bases from J, the junction kept 2 bases outside the gene matches. The V gene's germline CDR1 is SNHLY and CDR2 FYNNEI.

The J gene is TRBJ2-3, the V gene TRBV6-5; D perhaps matches TRBD2 (6 bases). Per germline, CDR1 MNHEY and CDR2 SVGAGI. The ends were cut back, 0 bases at V and 3 bases at J, with 10 bases in the middle. This CDR3 is built from 15 residues. This CDR3 is CASSYSTGVTDTQYF. The CDR3 bases are TGTGCCAGCAGTTACTCGACGGGGGTAACAGATACGCAGTATTTT.

This chain links TRBV18 with TRBJ2-3; 14 nucleotides agree with TRBD2. Germline V gene data show CDR1 as KGHSH and CDR2 as LQKENI. With V trimmed by 2 bases and J by 4 bases, 11 bases remained unmatched. The CDR3 has 19 residues. The CDR3, as DNA: TGTGCCAGCTCACCATCAGGGACTAGCGGGGGTAGGAGCCCAGATACGCAGTATTTT. This encodes CASSPSGTSGGRSPDTQYF.

This clone was detected only a few times. V gene TRBV7-9 combines with J gene TRBJ1-2; maybe TRBD1 (6 bases). Trimming pared 8 bases from V and 0 bases from J, leaving 10 bases between. This CDR3 contains 13 residues. Germline V gene lookup returns CDR1 SEHNR and CDR2 FQNEAQ (reference sequence). CDR3 in amino acids: CASVRGTNYGYTF. As DNA, the CDR3 is TGTGCCAGCGTCAGGGGAACTAACTATGGCTACACCTTC.

In this sample, this clone turned up once. V is TRBV4-3 and J is TRBJ2-5, with 7 nucleotides matching TRBD1. The V segment lost 0 bases and the J segment 5 bases; nucleotides outside the gene matches: 9. The CDR3 runs 16 residues. Germline V gene sequence: CDR1 LGHNA, CDR2 YSLEER. As DNA, the CDR3 is TGCGCCAGCAGCCAAGATCTGGAAGGGGGCGCTGAGACCCAGTACTTC. This translates into CASSQDLEGGAETQYF.

The gene calls are TRBV4-1 and TRBJ1-1; a possible D gene is TRBD1 (5 bases). The CDR3 is made up of 15 amino acids. Germline CDR1 reads MGHRA; CDR2 reads YSYEKL. V lost 3 bases, J lost 4 bases, and 15 bases lay in between. For the CDR3, the DNA is TGCGCCAGCAGCCAGATCGCAGGGTTCGGCACTGAAGCTTTCTTT. Its translation is CASSQIAGFGTEAFF.